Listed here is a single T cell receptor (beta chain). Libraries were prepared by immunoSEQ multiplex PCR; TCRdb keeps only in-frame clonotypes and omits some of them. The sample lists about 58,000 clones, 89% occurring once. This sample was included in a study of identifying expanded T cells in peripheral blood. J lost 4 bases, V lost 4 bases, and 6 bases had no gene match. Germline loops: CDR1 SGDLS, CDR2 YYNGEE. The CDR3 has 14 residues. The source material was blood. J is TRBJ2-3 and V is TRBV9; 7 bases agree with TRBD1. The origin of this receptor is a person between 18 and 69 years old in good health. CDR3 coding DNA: TGTGCCAGCAGCTCACGACAGGGTGCAGATACGCAGTATTTT. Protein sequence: CASSSRQGADTQYF.